This TCR beta chain was identified in a study of T cell repertoires in cytomegalovirus infection. TCRdb reprocessed the reads via MiXCR and lists one record per CDR3 protein. Of 150,000 to 200,000 distinct CDR3 sequences listed, approximately 15% are singletons. The CDR3 is 14 residues long. Deletions cut 4 bases from V and 0 bases from J, with 10 bases between. Per germline, CDR1 SGHAT and CDR2 FQNNGV. This clonotype was detected many times. The rearrangement uses TRBV11-2 and TRBJ2-7; D is perhaps TRBD2 (6 bases). The TCR comes from a human donor in good health (CMV status not recorded). Some clones in this sample may be carry-over from other donors' samples. The sequencing sample was made of PBMCs. The CDR3 bases are TGTGCCAGCAGCTCCCAGCGGGCCTCCTACGAGCAGTACTTC. Its protein product is CASSSQRASYEQYF.